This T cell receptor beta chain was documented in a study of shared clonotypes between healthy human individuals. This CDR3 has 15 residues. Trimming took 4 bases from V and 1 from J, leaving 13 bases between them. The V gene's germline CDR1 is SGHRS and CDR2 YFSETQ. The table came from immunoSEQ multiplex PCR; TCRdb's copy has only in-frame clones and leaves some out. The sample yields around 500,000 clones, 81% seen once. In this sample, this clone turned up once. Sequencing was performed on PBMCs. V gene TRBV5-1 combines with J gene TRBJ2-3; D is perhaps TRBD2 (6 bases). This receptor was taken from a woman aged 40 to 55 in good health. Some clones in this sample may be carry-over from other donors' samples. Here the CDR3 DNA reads TGCGCCAGCAGCCTGGGACTTCTCCGCACAGATACGCAGTATTTT. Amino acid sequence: CASSLGLLRTDTQYF.